The clone carrying this T cell receptor beta chain appeared many times. Antigen: not known. Germline CDR1 reads MNHNS; CDR2 reads SASEGT. The CDR3 totals 14 residues. Trimming removed 5 bases from V and 4 bases from J; junction bases left unmatched: 2. These data originate in a study of regulatory T cells in long-lasting Graves disease. Study-wide points: Authors noted too few samples as a limitation.

With iRepertoire HTBI primers and Arm-PCR of CDR3 regions, TCR beta libraries were built. TCRdb reanalysed the multiplex PCR reads using MiXCR and keeps one entry per CDR3 protein. The data contain hundreds of thousands of distinct CDR3 sequences, about 16% of them singletons. The time point is: newly diagnosed GD, antithyroid drugs for less than 3 months. Researchers made the TCR library from RNA that was extracted from PBMCs. The data also belong to a second study, concerning T cells in Graves' hyperthyroidism and ophthalmopathy. That paper states: Blood also showed most of the thyroid clonotypes that were expanded above 0.001.

The V and J genes are TRBV6-1 and TRBJ2-3, with 11 bases aligning to TRBD1. This sequence originates from a man younger than 35 with Graves disease. The sample here was peripheral blood mononuclear cells (PBMCs), taken at new diagnosis, from a patient treated with antithyroid drugs. CDR3 sequence reads: CASSRTGGADTQYF. The DNA for the CDR3 is TGTGCCAGCAGTCGGACAGGGGGCGCAGATACGCAGTATTTT.